These 7 T cell receptor beta chains share one sample of origin, sequenced in a study of T cell responses to AZD1222 COVID-19 vaccine (dated by TCRdb to the early 2020s). Library preparation was by the immunoSEQ multiplex PCR assay. TCRdb re-hosts the immuneACCESS table, in-frame sequences only. Its copies lack some clones; in the studies checked, an unresolved V gene accounts for under half of them, and the cause for the rest is not known. This sample gives about 75,000 clones in total; roughly 91% of them show up just once. The ten biggest clones cover around 19% of the sample. The label giving this sample's time point can be read as: about 28 days (+/-7) after the second vaccine dose. The sequencing used peripheral blood, collected 28 days after the second AZD1222 dose. Receptors originate from an adult who received the AZD1222 COVID-19 vaccine.

This clone was picked up one time. The genes are TRBV19 and TRBJ2-6; 8 positions match TRBD2. This CDR3 contains 18 residues. Germline V gives CDR1 LNHDA, CDR2 SQIVND (reference sequence). V trimming: 4 bases; J trimming: 0 bases; junction bases outside the gene matches: 8. In nucleotides, the CDR3 is TGTGCCAGTAGTAGTCTCGGGGGGGATCTCTCTGGGGCCAACGTCCTGACTTTC. As protein: CASSSLGGDLSGANVLTF.

V is TRBV6-5 and J is TRBJ1-5; D is undetermined. The germline V gene encodes CDR1 MNHEY and CDR2 SVGAGI. The CDR3 loop spans 11 amino acids. Trimming removed 6 bases from V and 3 bases from J, with 3 bases in between. The CDR3 protein is CASRANQPQHF. Written as DNA, the CDR3 is TGTGCCAGCAGGGCCAATCAGCCCCAGCATTTT.

The chain carries TRBV19 and TRBJ1-2; D perhaps matches TRBD1 (6 bases). The germline V gene encodes CDR1 LNHDA and CDR2 SQIVND (reference sequence). The CDR3 spans 15 residues. V dropped 3 bases and J dropped 6 bases, with 17 bases sitting between them. Here the CDR3 DNA reads TGTGCCAGTAGTATGAATGGCAGGGGCGTCAATGGCTACACCTTC. Translated, it gives CASSMNGRGVNGYTF. The full variable domain, rest sourced from reference TRBV19 and TRBJ1-2, is DGGITQSPKYLFRKEGQNVTLSCEQNLNHDAMYWYRQDPGQGLRLIYYSQIVNDFQKGDIAEGYSVSREKKESFPLTVTSAQKNPTAFYLCASSMNGRGVNGYTFGSGTRLTVV.

This chain joins TRBV2 and TRBJ1-1; D uncertain. The CDR3 has 14 amino acids. V lost 2 bases and J lost 0, with 7 bases in between. Germline V gene data show CDR1 as SNHLY and CDR2 as FYNNEI. CDR3 residues: CASSETGLNTEAFF. In nucleotides, the CDR3 is TGTGCCAGCAGTGAAACGGGCCTGAACACTGAAGCTTTCTTT.

The chain recombines TRBV18 with TRBJ2-7; D assignment may be TRBD1 or TRBD2 (5 bases each). Germline V gene sequence: CDR1 KGHSH, CDR2 LQKENI. Trimming removed 3 bases from V and 3 bases from J, with 12 bases in between. CDR3 length: 14 amino acids. This chain's CDR3 is CASSPRDDLYEQYF. DNA for the CDR3: TGTGCCAGCTCACCCCGGGACGACCTCTACGAGCAGTACTTC.

This sequence joins TRBV19 and TRBJ2-1, with no clear D. Germline V gene lookup returns CDR1 LNHDA and CDR2 SQIVND (reference sequence). Deletions cut 1 base from V and 3 bases from J, with 10 bases between. CDR3 size: 15 residues. The CDR3 is CASSIVRTVYNEQFF. CDR3 in DNA: TGTGCCAGTAGTATAGTCCGGACGGTCTACAATGAGCAGTTCTTC. Looking up the rest from reference TRBV19 and TRBJ2-1 gives the full variable domain: DGGITQSPKYLFRKEGQNVTLSCEQNLNHDAMYWYRQDPGQGLRLIYYSQIVNDFQKGDIAEGYSVSREKKESFPLTVTSAQKNPTAFYLCASSIVRTVYNEQFFGPGTRLTVL.

The genes are TRBV19 and TRBJ2-2; 8 nucleotides line up with TRBD1. Germline CDR1 and CDR2: LNHDA and SQIVND (reference sequence). The V gene end was trimmed by 7 bases and the J gene end by 1 base; junction bases not matched to a gene: 2. This CDR3 is 14 amino acids long. The CDR3 DNA reads TGTGCCAGTACCGGGACAGGGAACACCGGGGAGCTGTTTTTT. Translating gives CASTGTGNTGELFF.